This record concerns one T cell receptor (beta chain) sequence. TCRdb keeps only in-frame clones here, not all; method: immunoSEQ multiplex PCR. The sample has roughly 35,000 clones, roughly 92% seen once. Trimming took 3 bases from V and 4 from J; bases not matched to a gene: 10. CDR3 length: 16 residues. CDR1 is KGHSH, CDR2 LQKENI, per germline. The data originate from a study of T cell changes during pregnancy in multiple sclerosis. The specimen was PBMCs (not recorded whether the cells were cultured). The source of this sequence is a female donor with multiple sclerosis, enrolled in a pregnancy study. The chain recombines TRBV18 with TRBJ1-2; 8 bases are a match to TRBD1. The CDR3 region has the DNA TGTGCCAGCTCACCCGCCAGGGGGCATCTAGGCTATGGCTACACCTTC. This encodes CASSPARGHLGYGYTF.